Listed below are T cell receptor beta chains from one sample, sequenced in a study of Graves' ophthalmopathy and Graves' hyperthyroidism. TCRdb ran MiXCR on the multiplex PCR reads and lists one entry per CDR3 protein. The repertoire has about 160,000 distinct CDR3 sequences, approximately 40% of them found once; the top ten carry about 8.2%. Material: peripheral blood. The receptor set was obtained from a man between 25 and 39 years old with Graves' ophthalmopathy. Each CDR3 is given with its conserved first and last residue. D genes are given only for firm matches. Where a row states a size, it is once, few, many or the class of an expanded clone; other rows omit it.

TRBJ1-1 many TRBV6-2/TRBV6-3 13 NA CASSYGTSTEAFF TGTGCCAGCAGTTACGGGACGTCCACTGAAGCTTTCTTT
TRBJ2-5 NA TRBV11-2 14 NA CASSFSGMQETQYF TGTGCCAGCAGCTTCTCCGGGATGCAAGAGACCCAGTACTTC
TRBJ1-2 many TRBV7-6 15 NA CASSPGGSPSYGYTF TGTGCCAGCAGCCCTGGGGGGAGTCCTAGCTATGGCTACACCTTC
TRBJ1-1 once TRBV28 16 NA CAISEVQGRIGTEAFF TGTGCCATCAGTGAGGTACAGGGCCGTATTGGCACTGAAGCTTTCTTT
TRBJ2-7 many TRBV19 15 NA CASSITGTSFYEQYF TGTGCCAGTAGTATCACCGGGACGAGCTTCTACGAGCAGTACTTC
TRBJ2-7 NA TRBV24-1 13 NA CATSAPYEGEQYF TGTGCCACCAGTGCCCCATATGAGGGCGAGCAGTACTTC
TRBJ2-5 many TRBV6-2/TRBV6-3 14 TRBD2 CASSYLAGEETQYF TGTGCCAGCAGTTACTTAGCGGGGGAAGAGACCCAGTACTTC
TRBJ1-1 many TRBV20-1 11 NA CTTVRNTEAFF TGCACTACCGTTAGGAACACTGAAGCTTTCTTT
TRBJ2-7 many TRBV4-1 14 NA CASSQRLGSYEQYF TGCGCCAGCAGCCAAAGACTAGGGTCCTACGAGCAGTACTTC
TRBJ2-7 NA TRBV5-5 14 TRBD1 CASSWGQGNDEQYF TGTGCCAGCAGCTGGGGACAGGGGAACGACGAGCAGTACTTC
TRBJ1-3 NA TRBV6-2/TRBV6-3 15 TRBD1 CASSLTGTTGNTIYF TGTGCCAGCAGCTTGACAGGGACAACTGGAAACACCATATATTTT
TRBJ1-5 NA TRBV6-1 13 NA CASTLWGNQPQHF TGTGCCAGCACCCTCTGGGGCAATCAGCCCCAGCATTTT
TRBJ1-1 NA TRBV12-3/TRBV12-4 14 TRBD1 CASSGTGGYSEAFF TGTGCCAGCAGTGGGACAGGGGGCTATTCTGAAGCTTTCTTT
TRBJ2-7 NA TRBV6-1 15 TRBD1 CASSVPGQFTYEQYF TGTGCCAGCAGTGTCCCGGGACAGTTTACCTACGAGCAGTACTTC
TRBJ2-7 few TRBV12-3/TRBV12-4 15 NA CASSPLTGLTYEQYF TGTGCCAGCAGCCCGCTCACAGGGTTAACCTACGAGCAGTACTTC
TRBJ2-7 NA TRBV30 13 TRBD1 CAWSTGYSYEQYF TGTGCCTGGTCGACAGGGTACTCCTACGAGCAGTACTTC
TRBJ1-2 many TRBV28 9 NA CASGDGYTF TGTGCCAGCGGGGATGGCTACACCTTC
TRBJ2-4 many TRBV6-2/TRBV6-3 17 TRBD2 CASSLGSGLAASDIQYF TGTGCCAGCAGTTTGGGATCGGGACTAGCGGCCTCAGACATTCAGTACTTC
TRBJ2-7 many TRBV28 14 TRBD2 CASSLGRAGVEQYF TGTGCCAGCAGTTTGGGGAGGGCCGGGGTCGAGCAGTACTTC
TRBJ2-7 NA TRBV6-2/TRBV6-3 16 TRBD1 CASSFDRDREPYEQYF TGTGCCAGCAGTTTTGACCGGGACAGGGAACCCTACGAGCAGTACTTC
TRBJ2-7 NA TRBV12-3/TRBV12-4 14 NA CASSWRGSSYEQYF TGTGCCAGCAGTTGGCGGGGAAGCTCCTACGAGCAGTACTTC
TRBJ2-7 NA TRBV7-8 13 NA CAWSVRLYYEQYF TGTGCCTGGAGTGTTAGGTTGTACTACGAGCAGTACTTC
TRBJ2-7 NA TRBV12-3/TRBV12-4 12 TRBD1 CASSRGREEQYF TGTGCCAGCAGCAGGGGGAGAGAGGAGCAGTACTTC
TRBJ1-2 NA TRBV5-1 15 NA CASSLGQTKDYGYTF TGCGCCAGCAGCTTGGGACAAACCAAAGACTATGGCTACACCTTC
TRBJ2-7 NA TRBV15 12 NA CATSRDYYEQYF TGTGCCACCAGCAGAGACTACTACGAGCAGTACTTC
TRBJ1-5 many TRBV19 17 NA CASSIASRRRSNQPQHF TGTGCCAGTAGTATTGCAAGCCGCCGTCGGAGCAATCAGCCCCAGCATTTT
TRBJ2-7 NA TRBV6-2/TRBV6-3 15 NA CASSPRRGGSYEQYF TGTGCCAGCAGCCCCCGGAGAGGAGGATCCTACGAGCAGTACTTC
TRBJ1-1 many TRBV28 16 NA CASSLVDSSMNTEAFF TGTGCCAGCAGTTTAGTCGACAGTTCCATGAACACTGAAGCTTTCTTT
TRBJ2-7 NA TRBV25-1 13 TRBD1 CASSRTGKYEQYF TGTGCCAGCAGTAGGACAGGGAAATACGAGCAGTACTTC
TRBJ1-2 many TRBV6-5 13 NA CASSYSGADGYTF TGTGCCAGCAGTTACTCAGGGGCGGATGGCTACACCTTC
TRBJ2-2 many TRBV28 14 NA CASSITGFTGELFF TGTGCCAGCAGCATCACAGGGTTCACCGGGGAGCTGTTTTTT
TRBJ2-7 NA TRBV6-2/TRBV6-3 18 TRBD2 CASSYGWVTSGRTYEQYF TGTGCCAGCAGTTATGGTTGGGTGACTAGCGGGAGGACCTACGAGCAGTACTTC
TRBJ2-2 NA TRBV24-1 14 NA CATSGGANIGELFF TGTGCCACCTCCGGGGGCGCTAATATCGGGGAGCTGTTTTTT
TRBJ2-7 few TRBV7-6 14 TRBD1 CASSLGVGTDEQYF TGTGCCAGCAGCTTAGGGGTAGGGACAGACGAGCAGTACTTC
TRBJ2-7 many TRBV20-1 8 NA CSAAGQYF TGCAGTGCTGCGGGGCAGTACTTC
TRBJ1-5 many TRBV28 16 NA CASSLWEAGGRQPQHF TGTGCCAGCAGTTTATGGGAAGCGGGAGGGCGACAGCCCCAGCATTTT
TRBJ2-7 many TRBV12-3/TRBV12-4 12 NA CASSAPPHEQYF TGTGCCAGCAGTGCCCCCCCCCACGAGCAGTACTTC
TRBJ2-5 NA TRBV11-2 15 NA CASRYGTTIQETQYF TGTGCCAGCAGGTACGGGACCACCATCCAAGAGACCCAGTACTTC
TRBJ1-1 many TRBV28 17 NA CASSRTYSGRGETEAFF TGTGCCAGCAGCCGTACGTATAGCGGGAGAGGGGAAACTGAAGCTTTCTTT
TRBJ2-5 once TRBV20-1 13 TRBD2 CSASRTSQETQYF TGCAGTGCTAGTAGGACTAGCCAAGAGACCCAGTACTTC
TRBJ2-7 few TRBV28 15 TRBD1 CASSTSGTGLYEQYF TGTGCCAGCAGTACGAGTGGGACAGGGCTCTACGAGCAGTACTTC
TRBJ2-7 NA TRBV28 14 TRBD1 CASSGDRGKYEQYF TGTGCCAGCAGTGGGGACAGGGGGAAATACGAGCAGTACTTC
TRBJ1-5 many TRBV6-2/TRBV6-3 17 TRBD1 CASSYTRRTGSKVPQHF TGTGCCAGCAGTTACACCCGTCGGACAGGCTCGAAGGTGCCCCAGCATTTT
TRBJ2-5 NA TRBV20-1 12 NA CSASTPEETQYF TGCAGTGCTAGTACACCCGAAGAGACCCAGTACTTC
TRBJ2-7 many TRBV20-1 14 TRBD2 CSASSSGRFNEQYF TGCAGTGCTAGCTCTAGCGGGAGATTTAACGAGCAGTACTTC
TRBJ2-5 NA TRBV6-2/TRBV6-3 14 NA CASKMSEARETQYF TGTGCCAGTAAGATGTCAGAAGCCCGAGAGACCCAGTACTTC
TRBJ2-5 few TRBV6-5 11 NA CASSYLESTYF TGTGCCAGCAGTTACCTGGAGAGCACGTACTTC
TRBJ1-1 many TRBV24-1 16 NA CATSDSALQGRGEAFF TGTGCCACCAGTGATTCCGCCTTACAGGGAAGGGGGGAAGCTTTCTTT
TRBJ1-1 NA TRBV6-5 14 NA CASSYRVDGTEAFF TGTGCCAGCAGTTACAGGGTAGACGGCACTGAAGCTTTCTTT
TRBJ2-7 NA TRBV11-2 15 TRBD2 CASSSETSGRGEQYF TGTGCCAGCAGCTCAGAGACTAGCGGGAGAGGTGAGCAGTACTTC
TRBJ1-6 many TRBV9 16 NA CASSPYGGGQNSPLHF TGTGCCAGCAGCCCCTATGGGGGGGGGCAGAATTCACCCCTCCACTTT
TRBJ1-5 many TRBV6-2/TRBV6-3 15 NA CASSASGYSNQPQHF TGTGCCAGCAGTGCCTCAGGTTATAGCAATCAGCCCCAGCATTTT
TRBJ1-6 many TRBV6-6 13 NA CASSYSPDSPLHF TGTGCCAGCAGTTACTCCCCGGATTCACCCCTCCACTTT
TRBJ2-7 NA TRBV7-3 13 NA CASSLQPSSEQYF TGTGCCAGCAGCTTACAGCCAAGTTCCGAGCAGTACTTC